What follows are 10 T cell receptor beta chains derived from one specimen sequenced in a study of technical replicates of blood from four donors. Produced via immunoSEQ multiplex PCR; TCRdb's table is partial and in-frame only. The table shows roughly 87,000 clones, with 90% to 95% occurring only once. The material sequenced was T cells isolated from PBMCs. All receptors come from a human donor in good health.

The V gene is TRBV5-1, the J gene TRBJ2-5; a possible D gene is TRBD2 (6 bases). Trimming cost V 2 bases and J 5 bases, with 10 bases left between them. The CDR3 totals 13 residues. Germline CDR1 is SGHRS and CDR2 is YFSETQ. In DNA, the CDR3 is TGCGCCAGCAGCTTATCCAGCGGGGAGACCCAGTACTTC. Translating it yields CASSLSSGETQYF.

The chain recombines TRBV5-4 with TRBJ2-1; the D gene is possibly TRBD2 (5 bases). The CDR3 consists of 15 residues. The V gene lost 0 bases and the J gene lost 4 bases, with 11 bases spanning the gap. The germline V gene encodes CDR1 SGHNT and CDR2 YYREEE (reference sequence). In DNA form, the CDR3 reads TGTGCCAGCAGCTTGGTTATTTCGGGATACAATGAGCAGTTCTTC. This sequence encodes CASSLVISGYNEQFF.

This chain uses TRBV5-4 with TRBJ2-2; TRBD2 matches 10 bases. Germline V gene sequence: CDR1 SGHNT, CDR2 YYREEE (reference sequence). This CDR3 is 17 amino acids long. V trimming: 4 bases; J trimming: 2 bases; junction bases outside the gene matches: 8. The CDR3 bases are TGTGCCAGCAGCCGCGGTGCTAGCGGGGGCAACACCGGGGAGCTGTTTTTT. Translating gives CASSRGASGGNTGELFF.

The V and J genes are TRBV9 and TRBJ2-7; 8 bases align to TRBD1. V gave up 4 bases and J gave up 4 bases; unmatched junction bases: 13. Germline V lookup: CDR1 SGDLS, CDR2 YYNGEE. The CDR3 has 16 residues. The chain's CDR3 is CASSISVGQGAYEQYF. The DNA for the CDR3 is TGTGCCAGCAGCATCTCGGTCGGTCAGGGGGCTTACGAGCAGTACTTC.

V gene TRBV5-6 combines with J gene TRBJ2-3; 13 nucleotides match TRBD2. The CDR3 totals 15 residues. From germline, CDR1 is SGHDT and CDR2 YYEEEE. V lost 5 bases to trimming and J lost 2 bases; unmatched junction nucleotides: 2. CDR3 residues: CASRGLAGHTDTQYF. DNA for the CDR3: TGTGCCAGCAGGGGACTAGCGGGACACACAGATACGCAGTATTTT.

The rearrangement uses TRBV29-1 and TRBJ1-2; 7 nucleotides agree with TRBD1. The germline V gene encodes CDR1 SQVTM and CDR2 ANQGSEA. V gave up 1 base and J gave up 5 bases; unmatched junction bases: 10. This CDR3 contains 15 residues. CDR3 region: CSVEGTGEDGYGYTF. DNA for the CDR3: TGCAGCGTTGAAGGAACAGGGGAAGACGGATATGGCTACACCTTC.

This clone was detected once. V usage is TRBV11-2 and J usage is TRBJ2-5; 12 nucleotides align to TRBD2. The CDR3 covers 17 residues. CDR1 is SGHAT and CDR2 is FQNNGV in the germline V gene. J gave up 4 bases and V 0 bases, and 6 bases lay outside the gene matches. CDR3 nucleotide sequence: TGTGCCAGCAGCTTAGAGTCCCTAGCGGGAGGGGGAGAGACCCAGTACTTC. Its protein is CASSLESLAGGGETQYF.

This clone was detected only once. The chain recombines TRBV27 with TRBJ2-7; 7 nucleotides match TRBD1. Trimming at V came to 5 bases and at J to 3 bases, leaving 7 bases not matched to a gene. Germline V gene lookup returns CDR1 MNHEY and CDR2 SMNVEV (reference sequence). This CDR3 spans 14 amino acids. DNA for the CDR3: TGTGCCAGCAGTCCGACAGGGAAGGACTACGAGCAGTACTTC. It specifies CASSPTGKDYEQYF.

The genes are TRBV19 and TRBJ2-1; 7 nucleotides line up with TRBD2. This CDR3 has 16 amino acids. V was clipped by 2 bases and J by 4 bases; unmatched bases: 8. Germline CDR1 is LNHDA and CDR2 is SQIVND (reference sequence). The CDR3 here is CASSISWEGPYNEQFF. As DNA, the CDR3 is TGTGCCAGTAGTATATCGTGGGAGGGCCCTTACAATGAGCAGTTCTTC.

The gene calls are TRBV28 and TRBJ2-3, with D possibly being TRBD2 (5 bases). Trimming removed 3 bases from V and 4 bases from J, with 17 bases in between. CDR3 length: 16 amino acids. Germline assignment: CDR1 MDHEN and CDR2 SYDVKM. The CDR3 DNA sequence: TGTGCCAGCAGTTTCGGGTCGGGATTACGCGCAGATACGCAGTATTTT. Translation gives CASSFGSGLRADTQYF.